Listed here are 9 T cell receptor beta chains from one sample, sequenced in a study of T-cell memory formation after mild COVID-19. Using its own MiXCR run on the 5' RACE reads, TCRdb lists one record per CDR3 protein. The data contain 280,000 or so distinct CDR3 sequences, roughly 8% of them singletons. Sequenced sample: PBMCs or a T cell subset sorted from them (not recorded which). The receptors come from a man between 18 and 35 years old who had mild COVID-19 (a few samples of this study predate the infection). Cell type and time point are not known.

The rearrangement links TRBV7-2 to TRBJ1-2; D is perhaps TRBD1 (6 bases). The V end was cut by 7 bases, the J end by 5 bases, with 11 bases between. Germline-derived CDR1 and CDR2 are SGHTA and FQGNSA. This CDR3 contains 12 residues. The CDR3 here is CASIRQEYGYTF. The DNA for the CDR3 is TGTGCCAGCATCCGACAGGAATATGGCTACACCTTC.

This clonotype has ten or more counts. The chain couples TRBV4-1 to TRBJ2-3; 11 bases are a match to TRBD2. Losses at the gene ends were 3 bases for V and 2 bases for J; bases not matched to a gene: 7. The CDR3 length is 17 residues. Germline loops: CDR1 MGHRA, CDR2 YSYEKL. CDR3 nucleotide sequence: TGCGCCAGCAGCCAGGTAGCGGGGGGGCTGTTCACAGATACGCAGTATTTT. Its translation: CASSQVAGGLFTDTQYF.

The V and J genes are TRBV6-2 or TRBV6-3 and TRBJ2-3; 14 bases are a match to TRBD2. V lost 8 bases, J lost 3 bases, and 4 bases stayed unmatched. The CDR3 is made up of 15 amino acids. Germline values: CDR1 MNHEY, CDR2 SVGEGT. The CDR3 loop is CASDGLAGGTDTQYF. CDR3 DNA sequence: TGTGCCAGCGATGGACTAGCGGGGGGAACAGATACGCAGTATTTT.

This clonotype was seen more than once but under ten times. The J gene is TRBJ2-1, the V gene TRBV27; D possibly corresponds to TRBD2 (5 bases). CDR3 length: 15 amino acids. Trimming took 6 bases from V and 5 from J, leaving 17 bases between them. Germline V gives CDR1 MNHEY, CDR2 SMNVEV (reference sequence). The CDR3 region is CASRHTRDPNNEQFF. CDR3 sequence (DNA): TGTGCCAGCAGGCATACCCGGGATCCCAACAATGAGCAGTTCTTC.

This clonotype came up a few times. This chain joins TRBV5-1 and TRBJ2-3; TRBD1 aligns across 8 bases. The CDR3 runs to 15 residues. V lost 3 bases and J lost 4; bases outside the gene matches: 7. Germline assignment: CDR1 SGHRS and CDR2 YFSETQ. The CDR3 here is CASSSRTGNADTQYF. The CDR3, as DNA: TGCGCCAGCAGCTCACGGACAGGGAACGCAGATACGCAGTATTTT.

The chain has TRBV7-2 and TRBJ2-1; D is ambiguous. Germline CDR1 is SGHTA and CDR2 is FQGNSA. This CDR3 contains 12 residues. The germline V and J ends were trimmed by 6 bases and 6 bases, with 9 bases remaining between them. The CDR3 region is CASSSVANEQFF. The CDR3, as DNA: TGTGCCAGCAGTTCAGTAGCCAATGAGCAGTTCTTC.

At least ten counts were recorded for this clonotype. The rearrangement joins TRBV12-3 or TRBV12-4 to TRBJ2-7; TRBD1 matches 7 bases. The CDR3 is 14 residues long. V trimming: 3 bases; J trimming: 3 bases; junction bases outside the gene matches: 5. CDR3 sequence: CASSFQGVGYEQYF. In DNA form, the CDR3 reads TGTGCCAGCAGTTTCCAGGGGGTAGGCTACGAGCAGTACTTC.

This chain links TRBV5-5 with TRBJ2-3; 10 bases are shared with TRBD1. The CDR3 is 16 amino acids. Germline loops: CDR1 SGHKS, CDR2 YYEKEE (reference sequence). V gave up 2 bases and J gave up 6 bases; unmatched junction bases: 9. The CDR3 DNA reads TGTGCCAGCAGCTTATTCGACAGGGGGCAGAGGGATACGCAGTATTTT. Its protein product is CASSLFDRGQRDTQYF.

The chain recombines TRBV10-3 with TRBJ2-2; D not certain. The length of the CDR3 is 13 residues. Germline V gene sequence: CDR1 ENHRY, CDR2 SYGVKD. Trimming stripped 9 bases from V and 7 bases from J, with 15 bases between. In DNA, the CDR3 is TGTGCCATTACGGACCGTGGTGGCGGGGAGCTGTTTTTT. This translates into CAITDRGGGELFF.